In its sample, the clone carrying this TCR beta chain was seen a few times. What it binds is not known. Regarding time point: persistent/refractory GD, antithyroid drugs over 5 years with positive TRAb. The TCR library was prepared using RNA isolated from PBMCs. Trimming took 6 bases from V and 5 from J, leaving 23 bases between them. Germline V gene sequence: CDR1 DFQATT, CDR2 SNEGSKA (reference sequence). There are 15 residues in the CDR3. Relying on iRepertoire HTBI primers and Arm-PCR of CDR3 regions, the team built TCR beta libraries. TCRdb ran MiXCR on the multiplex PCR reads and lists one entry per CDR3 protein. Of 450,000 or so distinct CDR3 sequences in the sample, under 25% were seen once. The record originates from a study of regulatory T cells in long-lasting Graves disease. The overall study: Patients met the persistent Graves' disease definition after over 5 years of antithyroid drugs with positive TSH receptor antibodies. Study conclusions and caveats: Study was limited to peripheral blood, excluding thyroid tissue. When disease was persistent, TRBV28, TRBJ1-2 and TRBJ2-5 were the favored segments. With 2,741 shared public clonotypes, persistent patients exceeded new patients, who shared just over 950.

This TCR was recovered from a female donor with Graves disease. The V and J genes are TRBV20-1 and TRBJ2-7, with D perhaps given as TRBD1 or TRBD2 (5 bases each). This specimen consisted of peripheral blood mononuclear cells (PBMCs), obtained when the disease was refractory, from a patient treated with antithyroid drugs. The CDR3 here is CSATTVQGTGHEQYF. The CDR3 coding sequence is TGCAGTGCCACTACCGTGCAAGGGACCGGCCACGAGCAGTACTTC.